Listed below are T cell receptor beta chains from one sample, sequenced in a study of identical twins. MiXCR was run by TCRdb on the 5' RACE reads, yielding one entry per CDR3 protein. The data show some 320,000 distinct CDR3 sequences, with around an eighth seen just once and approximately 7.5% held by the top ten. The sample was also reused in another study, on yellow fever vaccine responses in identical twins.

The sequenced sample was CD8+ T cells sorted from blood. The receptors here all came from a young woman in good health. Each CDR3 is given with its conserved first and last residue. The order of the fields is V gene, CDR3 length, J gene, clone size, D gene, CDR3 DNA, CDR3 protein. The D gene is left open where the match is weak. Expanded clones get a size class; other rows say once, few or many, or leave the size out.

v_gene: TRBV5-1
len: 16
j_gene: TRBJ2-1
abundance: -
d_gene: TRBD2
CDR3nt: TGCGCCAGCAAGACTAGCGGGAGTATATCCTACAATGAGCAGTTCTTC
CDR3aa: CASKTSGSISYNEQFF

v_gene: TRBV6-1
len: 13
j_gene: TRBJ2-1
abundance: -
d_gene: -
CDR3nt: TGTGCCAGCAGTCCCAAGCAGGGTTATGAGCAGTTCTTC
CDR3aa: CASSPKQGYEQFF

v_gene: TRBV9
len: 14
j_gene: TRBJ2-5
abundance: few
d_gene: TRBD2
CDR3nt: TGTGCCAGCAGCGCCCCGGGAGGATGGGAGACCCAGTACTTC
CDR3aa: CASSAPGGWETQYF

v_gene: TRBV4-1
len: 15
j_gene: TRBJ1-6
abundance: few
d_gene: TRBD1
CDR3nt: TGCGCCAGCAGCCAGCCGGGACAGGGGAATTCACCCCTCCACTTT
CDR3aa: CASSQPGQGNSPLHF

v_gene: TRBV7-7
len: 16
j_gene: TRBJ2-1
abundance: -
d_gene: TRBD2
CDR3nt: TGTGCCAGCAGCTTAGCTCAAGCGGGGCCCTACAATGAGCAGTTCTTC
CDR3aa: CASSLAQAGPYNEQFF

v_gene: TRBV12-3/TRBV12-4
len: 13
j_gene: TRBJ2-2
abundance: few
d_gene: TRBD1
CDR3nt: TGTGCCAGTCAGGGGGCGCTCACCGGGGAGCTGTTTTTT
CDR3aa: CASQGALTGELFF

v_gene: TRBV7-9
len: 17
j_gene: TRBJ2-7
abundance: -
d_gene: TRBD2
CDR3nt: TGTGCCAGCAGTAGGGCAGCTAGCGGGATGAGCTCCTACGAGCAGTACTTC
CDR3aa: CASSRAASGMSSYEQYF

v_gene: TRBV14
len: 16
j_gene: TRBJ2-5
abundance: -
d_gene: TRBD2
CDR3nt: TGTGCCTCCCGGGCGGGAGGGCCCACGTACCAAGAGACCCAGTACTTC
CDR3aa: CASRAGGPTYQETQYF

v_gene: TRBV2
len: 19
j_gene: TRBJ2-3
abundance: few
d_gene: -
CDR3nt: TGTGCCAGCAGTGAACCCCGGGGGTTGCGGGACAGCCGCACAGATACGCAGTATTTT
CDR3aa: CASSEPRGLRDSRTDTQYF

v_gene: TRBV5-1
len: 13
j_gene: TRBJ1-1
abundance: -
d_gene: -
CDR3nt: TGCGCCAGCAGCTGGTCTTCAGGGGCTGAAGCTTTCTTT
CDR3aa: CASSWSSGAEAFF

v_gene: TRBV5-1
len: 15
j_gene: TRBJ2-7
abundance: -
d_gene: TRBD2
CDR3nt: TGCGCCAGCAGCCCCTACGGGAGCGGGAGGTTCGAGCAGTACTTC
CDR3aa: CASSPYGSGRFEQYF

v_gene: TRBV9
len: 16
j_gene: TRBJ2-3
abundance: -
d_gene: TRBD2
CDR3nt: TGTGCCAGCAGCGTAGTAGCTAGCGGCCAATGGGATACGCAGTATTTT
CDR3aa: CASSVVASGQWDTQYF

v_gene: TRBV9
len: 17
j_gene: TRBJ2-2
abundance: -
d_gene: TRBD2
CDR3nt: TGTGCCAGCAGCGTAGGGGGAAACGGGGGGGCGTCCGGGGAGCTGTTTTTT
CDR3aa: CASSVGGNGGASGELFF

v_gene: TRBV2
len: 14
j_gene: TRBJ2-5
abundance: -
d_gene: -
CDR3nt: TGTGCCAGCAGGACACAGGGAAACCAAGAGACCCAGTACTTC
CDR3aa: CASRTQGNQETQYF

v_gene: TRBV20-1
len: 15
j_gene: TRBJ1-1
abundance: -
d_gene: -
CDR3nt: TGCAGTGCTAGAGATCGGGGACAAGGGTACACTGAAGCTTTCTTT
CDR3aa: CSARDRGQGYTEAFF

v_gene: TRBV6-1
len: 13
j_gene: TRBJ2-7
abundance: few
d_gene: TRBD2
CDR3nt: TGTGCCAGCCAGAGCGGGAACCCCTACGAGCAGTACTTC
CDR3aa: CASQSGNPYEQYF

v_gene: TRBV28
len: 14
j_gene: TRBJ2-3
abundance: few
d_gene: -
CDR3nt: TGTGCCAGCAGTACCTCGACAGGCCCAGATACGCAGTATTTT
CDR3aa: CASSTSTGPDTQYF

v_gene: TRBV10-3
len: 14
j_gene: TRBJ1-3
abundance: few
d_gene: -
CDR3nt: TGTGCCATCAGTGAGAAGGACTCTGGAAACACCATATATTTT
CDR3aa: CAISEKDSGNTIYF

v_gene: TRBV12-3/TRBV12-4
len: 13
j_gene: TRBJ2-7
abundance: few
d_gene: -
CDR3nt: TGTGCCAGCAGTTGGGGAACACCGGGGGAGCAGTACTTC
CDR3aa: CASSWGTPGEQYF

v_gene: TRBV4-1
len: 16
j_gene: TRBJ2-7
abundance: many
d_gene: TRBD2
CDR3nt: TGCGCCAGCAGCCAACAAATAGCGGGGACCTCCTACGAGCAGTACTTC
CDR3aa: CASSQQIAGTSYEQYF

v_gene: TRBV20-1
len: 13
j_gene: TRBJ2-7
abundance: few
d_gene: -
CDR3nt: TGCAGTGCCCTCGGGACGGGGGACTACGAGCAGTACTTC
CDR3aa: CSALGTGDYEQYF

v_gene: TRBV27
len: 16
j_gene: TRBJ2-3
abundance: -
d_gene: TRBD2
CDR3nt: TGTGCCAGCAGTGACCAGTCAGCGGGAGGGCCAGATACGCAGTATTTT
CDR3aa: CASSDQSAGGPDTQYF

v_gene: TRBV7-9
len: 12
j_gene: TRBJ2-1
abundance: -
d_gene: -
CDR3nt: TGTGCCAGCAGCTTCCGGACGGTAGAGCAGTTCTTC
CDR3aa: CASSFRTVEQFF